Below, 10 T cell receptor beta chains from the same sample are listed, as sequenced in a study of blood T cell repertoires in COVID-19. Assay used: immunoSEQ multiplex PCR; TCRdb lists only in-frame clones, some missing. The sample holds 300,000 to 400,000 clones, about 92% seen once. Sequenced: PBMCs or T cells enriched from blood (not recorded which). These receptors originate from a man in his 60s who had recovered from COVID-19.

V and J are TRBV11-3 and TRBJ2-7; TRBD1 aligns across 7 bases. The CDR3 extends over 13 amino acids. V lost 5 bases, J lost 3 bases, and 4 bases stayed unmatched. Germline values: CDR1 SGHNT, CDR2 YENEEA. CDR3 nucleotides: TGTGCCAGCAGCAAGGGACAGAACTACGAGCAGTACTTC. Translating gives CASSKGQNYEQYF. Together with reference TRBV11-3 and TRBJ2-7, the CDR3 gives the full variable domain: EAGVVQSPRYKIIEKKQPVAFWCNPISGHNTLYWYLQNLGQGPELLIRYENEEAVDDSQLPKDRFSAERLKGVDSTLKIQPAELGDSAVYLCASSKGQNYEQYFGPGTRLTVT.

The CDR3 nucleotides are TGTGCCAGCAGCTTGGCTGTCAGGTCCTATGGCTACACCTTC. As protein: CASSLAVRSYGYTF. The chain carries TRBV5-5 and TRBJ1-2; D not certain. This CDR3 has 14 residues. Germline V CDR1 and CDR2: SGHKS, YYEKEE (reference sequence). The V and J ends lost 0 bases and 4 bases respectively, with 10 bases between them.

The DNA for the CDR3 is TGCGCCAGCAGTCGATCGAAGGGGGCCGGGGCTGAAGCTTTCTTT. Residues: CASSRSKGAGAEAFF. The chain is built from TRBV5-1 and TRBJ1-1; 7 bases match TRBD1. The length of the CDR3 is 15 residues. Germline CDR1 SGHRS, CDR2 YFSETQ. V dropped 5 bases and J dropped 6; count of bases not matched to a gene: 13.

The rearrangement uses TRBV6-5 and TRBJ1-2; 9 bases line up with TRBD1. J lost 7 bases, V lost 8 bases, and 8 bases had no gene match. The CDR3 has 13 amino acids. CDR1 is MNHEY, CDR2 SVGAGI, per germline. CDR3 coding DNA: TGTGCCAGCGGCTCAACAGGGGGCTTTGGCTACACCTTC. Encoded protein: CASGSTGGFGYTF.

This clone was seen more than once but under ten times. V is TRBV5-4 and J is TRBJ1-1, with TRBD1 as a possible D gene (6 bases). Germline V gene lookup returns CDR1 SGHNT and CDR2 YYREEE (reference sequence). V dropped 1 base and J dropped 5 bases, with 15 bases sitting between them. The CDR3 runs 15 residues. The DNA for the CDR3 is TGTGCCAGCAGCTTGAAAACAGGGCCGGGGACTGAAGCTTTCTTT. It is translated as CASSLKTGPGTEAFF.

V gene TRBV5-1 combines with J gene TRBJ2-2; 9 bases are a match to TRBD2. In germline, CDR1 is SGHRS, CDR2 YFSETQ. Trimming removed 6 bases from V and 3 bases from J; junction bases left unmatched: 6. CDR3 length equals 15 residues. CDR3 sequence (DNA): TGCGCCAGCAAAGCGGGAGGAATCGACACCGGGGAGCTGTTTTTT. This sequence encodes CASKAGGIDTGELFF.

The J gene is TRBJ1-2, the V gene TRBV20-1; D unclear. V was trimmed by 3 bases and J by 6 bases, leaving 11 bases between them. CDR1 and CDR2 from the germline V gene are DFQATT and SNEGSKA (reference sequence). The CDR3 totals 12 residues. In DNA form, the CDR3 reads TGCAGTGCTAGTCGGGGTCAAGATGGCTACACCTTC. Translation gives CSASRGQDGYTF.

This sequence joins TRBV29-1 and TRBJ2-1; 7 bases align to TRBD1. The length of the CDR3 is 15 residues. Germline V gives CDR1 SQVTM, CDR2 ANQGSEA. V shed 5 bases, J shed 2 bases, and the junction held 9 bases outside the gene matches. Here the CDR3 DNA reads TGCAGCGTTCGTTCCGCAGGGGGAGCCTACAATGAGCAGTTCTTC. This encodes CSVRSAGGAYNEQFF.

The chain carries TRBV7-6 and TRBJ2-2, with D possibly being TRBD1 (6 bases). Germline values: CDR1 SGHVS, CDR2 FNYEAQ. The CDR3 loop spans 13 amino acids. V was cut by 6 bases and J by 4 bases, with 9 bases left in between. The CDR3, as DNA: TGTGCCAGCAGACAGGGCCGCACCGGGGAGCTGTTTTTT. Its protein is CASRQGRTGELFF.

The chain links TRBV7-2 to TRBJ2-5; no firm D call. Germline values: CDR1 SGHTA, CDR2 FQGNSA. The CDR3 has 16 amino acids. Trimming stripped 1 base from V and 0 bases from J, with 12 bases between. DNA for the CDR3: TGTGCCAGCAGCTTAGGTAATAGTTGGTACCAAGAGACCCAGTACTTC. Translating gives CASSLGNSWYQETQYF.